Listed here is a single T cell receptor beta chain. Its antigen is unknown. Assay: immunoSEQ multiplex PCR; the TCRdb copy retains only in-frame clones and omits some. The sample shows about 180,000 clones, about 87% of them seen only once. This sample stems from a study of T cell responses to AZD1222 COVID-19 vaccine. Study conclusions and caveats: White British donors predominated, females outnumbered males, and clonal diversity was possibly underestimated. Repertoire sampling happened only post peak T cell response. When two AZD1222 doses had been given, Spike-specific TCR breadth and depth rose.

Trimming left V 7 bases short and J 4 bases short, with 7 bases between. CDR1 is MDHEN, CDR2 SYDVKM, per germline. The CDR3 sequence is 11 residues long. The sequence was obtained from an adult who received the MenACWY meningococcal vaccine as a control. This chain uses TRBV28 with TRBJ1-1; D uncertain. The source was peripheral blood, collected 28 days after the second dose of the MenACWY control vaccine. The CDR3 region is CASIRVTEAFF. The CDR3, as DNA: TGTGCCAGCATCCGAGTCACTGAAGCTTTCTTT. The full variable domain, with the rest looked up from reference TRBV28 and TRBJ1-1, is DVKVTQSSRYLVKRTGEKVFLECVQDMDHENMFWYRQDPGLGLRLIYFSYDVKMKEKGDIPEGYSVSREKKERFSLILESASTNQTSMYLCASIRVTEAFFGQGTRLTVV.